This record looks at one T cell receptor beta chain sequence and its context. The sample comes from a study of blood T cell repertoires in COVID-19. As for the study in general: The study drew acute and convalescent COVID-19 samples from the United States, Italy and Spain. T cells, B-cell-depleted T cells, or PBMCs provided the cDNA or gDNA that served as material.

This CDR3 is 16 amino acids long. Germline V gene sequence: CDR1 KGHSH, CDR2 LQKENI. V lost 1 base to trimming and J lost 5 bases; unmatched junction nucleotides: 8. Per the original data handling: It was from reference gene primer amplification that nucleated cell counts were estimated. Only in-frame clones appear in the TCRdb table, and some are missing; sequencing was by immunoSEQ multiplex PCR. For V, J and clone size, that table is used; D and trimming come from the DNA. The sample carries approximately 88,000 clones, approximately 80% recorded once. The origin of this receptor is a human donor in a cohort sampled during active COVID-19. Sequenced sample: peripheral blood. This sequence joins TRBV18 and TRBJ2-4; the match to TRBD1 covers 7 bases. CDR3 sequence reads: CASSPLENRGENIQYF. The CDR3 region has the DNA TGTGCCAGCTCACCACTTGAGAACAGGGGCGAAAACATTCAGTACTTC.